The present T cell receptor (beta chain) was sequenced within a study of cytomegalovirus exposure and HLA in healthy donors. Germline CDR1 reads SGHRS; CDR2 reads YFSETQ. CDR3 length: 14 amino acids. The V segment lost 4 bases and the J segment 3 bases; nucleotides outside the gene matches: 5. In the PCR, 60 Vbeta and 13 Jbeta primers were used. Measured with immunoSEQ multiplex PCR; TCRdb has only the in-frame clones, and not every one. The table shows 270,000 or so clones, with around 90% occurring only once. The sequence derives from a girl aged 2 to 9 in good health and CMV-seronegative. The chain employs TRBV5-1 and TRBJ2-7; 9 bases are a match to TRBD2. The sample taken for sequencing was PBMCs. CDR3 DNA sequence: TGCGCCAGCAGCATTAGCGGGGGCCTCTACGAGCAGTACTTC. This encodes CASSISGGLYEQYF.